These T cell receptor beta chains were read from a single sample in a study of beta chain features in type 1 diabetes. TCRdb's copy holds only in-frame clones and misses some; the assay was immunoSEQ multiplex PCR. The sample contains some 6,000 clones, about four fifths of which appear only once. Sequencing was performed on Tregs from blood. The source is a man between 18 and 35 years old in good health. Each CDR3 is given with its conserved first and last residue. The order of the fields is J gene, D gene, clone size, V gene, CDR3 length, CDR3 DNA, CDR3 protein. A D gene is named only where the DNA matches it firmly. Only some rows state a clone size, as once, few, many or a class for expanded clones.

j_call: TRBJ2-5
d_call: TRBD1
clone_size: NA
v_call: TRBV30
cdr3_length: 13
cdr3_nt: TGTGCCTGGAATTCGGGACAGGGTAGGGCCCAGTACTTC
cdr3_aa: CAWNSGQGRAQYF

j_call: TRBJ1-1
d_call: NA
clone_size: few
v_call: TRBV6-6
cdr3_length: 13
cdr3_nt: NA
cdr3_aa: CASILGGGTEAFF

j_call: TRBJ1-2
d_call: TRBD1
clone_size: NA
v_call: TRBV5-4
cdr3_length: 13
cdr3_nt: TGTGCCAGCAGCTTGGCAGGGGGCTATGGCTACACCTTC
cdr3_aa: CASSLAGGYGYTF

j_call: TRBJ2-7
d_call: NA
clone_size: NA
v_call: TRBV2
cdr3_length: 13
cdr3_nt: TGTGCCAGCAGTCAGGGACTGATCCGCGAGCAGTACTTC
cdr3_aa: CASSQGLIREQYF

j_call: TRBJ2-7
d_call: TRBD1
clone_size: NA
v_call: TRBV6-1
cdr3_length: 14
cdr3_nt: TGTGCCAGCATCAAAACCCAGGGGGTCGACGAGCAGTACTTC
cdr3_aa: CASIKTQGVDEQYF

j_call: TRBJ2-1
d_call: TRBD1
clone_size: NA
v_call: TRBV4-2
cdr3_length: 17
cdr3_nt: TGTGCCAGCAGCCAAGAAAAGCCGGGACAGGGGGGGTATGAGCAGTTCTTC
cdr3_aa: CASSQEKPGQGGYEQFF

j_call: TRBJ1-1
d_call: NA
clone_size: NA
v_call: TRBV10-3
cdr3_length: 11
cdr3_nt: TGTGCCATCAGTGGAGTGAGTGAAGCTTTCTTT
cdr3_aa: CAISGVSEAFF

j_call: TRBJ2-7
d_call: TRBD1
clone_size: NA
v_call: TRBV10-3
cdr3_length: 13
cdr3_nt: TGTGCCATCAGGGGACAGGGTGGGATCGAGCAGTACTTC
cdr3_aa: CAIRGQGGIEQYF

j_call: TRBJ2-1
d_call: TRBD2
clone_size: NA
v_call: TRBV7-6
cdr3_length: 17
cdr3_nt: TGTGCCAGCAGCTTGGTTTTCCTAGCGGGCTCCTACAATGAGCAGTTCTTC
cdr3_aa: CASSLVFLAGSYNEQFF

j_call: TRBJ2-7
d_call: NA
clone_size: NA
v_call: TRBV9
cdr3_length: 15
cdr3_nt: TGTGCCAGCAGCGTAGCTCATGACTCCACCTACGAGCAGTACTTC
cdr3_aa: CASSVAHDSTYEQYF

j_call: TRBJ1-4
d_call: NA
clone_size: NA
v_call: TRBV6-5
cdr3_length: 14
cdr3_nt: TGTGCCAGCAGTCCTCTTAGAACTAATGAAAAACTGTTTTTT
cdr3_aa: CASSPLRTNEKLFF

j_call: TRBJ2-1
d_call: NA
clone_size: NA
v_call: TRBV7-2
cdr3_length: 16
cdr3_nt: TGTGCCAGCAGCTCCGTAAGGGGAAGCTCCTACAATGAGCAGTTCTTC
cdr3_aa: CASSSVRGSSYNEQFF

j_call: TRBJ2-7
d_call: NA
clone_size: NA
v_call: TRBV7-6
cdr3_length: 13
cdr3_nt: TGTGCCAGCAGCATACAGGCACTTGCGGAGCAGTACTTC
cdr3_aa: CASSIQALAEQYF

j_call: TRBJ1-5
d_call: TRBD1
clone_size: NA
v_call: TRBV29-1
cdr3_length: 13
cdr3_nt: TGCAGCGCGACAGGGGGCGAAAATCAGCCCCAGCATTTT
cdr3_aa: CSATGGENQPQHF

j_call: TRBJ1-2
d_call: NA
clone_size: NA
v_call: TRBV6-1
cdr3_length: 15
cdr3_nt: TGTGCCAGCAGTTTCCATGCTTCTAACTATGGGGGCTACACCTTC
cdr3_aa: CASSFHASNYGGYTF

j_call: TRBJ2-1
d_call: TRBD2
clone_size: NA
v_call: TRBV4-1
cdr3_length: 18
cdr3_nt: TGCGCCAGCAGCCAGGTATCCGGGACTAGCGGGGGGGCCCGAGAGCAGTTCTTC
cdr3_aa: CASSQVSGTSGGAREQFF

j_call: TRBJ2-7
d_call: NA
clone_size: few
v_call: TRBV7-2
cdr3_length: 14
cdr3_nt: TGTGCCAGCAGTCCTACCCGGGGATCCTACGAGCAGTACTTC
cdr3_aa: CASSPTRGSYEQYF